What follows are 11 T cell receptor beta chains derived from one specimen sequenced in a study of T cell responses to AZD1222 COVID-19 vaccine. Sequenced by immunoSEQ multiplex PCR; TCRdb stores in-frame clones only, minus some. The data hold over 65,000 clones, with approximately 89% observed a single time. The sample in question was peripheral blood, obtained 28 days after the second AZD1222 dose. The origin of the receptors is an adult who received the AZD1222 COVID-19 vaccine.

V usage is TRBV25-1 and J usage is TRBJ1-5; weak D call: TRBD1 (5 bases). Germline values: CDR1 MGHDK, CDR2 SYGVNS. The CDR3 contains 13 residues. The germline V and J ends were trimmed by 6 bases and 4 bases, with 10 bases remaining between them. The CDR3 coding sequence is TGTGCCAGCAGCCGGGACGCGAATCAGCCCCAGCATTTT. This translates into CASSRDANQPQHF.

The genes are TRBV3-1 (or the pseudogene TRBV3-2) and TRBJ1-6; D is unresolved. Germline values: CDR1 LGHDT, CDR2 YNNKEL (reference sequence). This CDR3 contains 12 residues. V lost 6 bases and J 10 bases, leaving 10 bases between the germline ends. The CDR3 is CASRRPGSPLHF. As DNA, the CDR3 is TGTGCCAGCAGGAGACCCGGATCACCCCTCCACTTT.

This clone occurred many times. The chain recombines TRBV2 with TRBJ2-3; no clear D. V lost 4 bases to trimming and J lost 6 bases, with 8 bases between them. The CDR3 spans 12 residues. Germline CDR1 is SNHLY and CDR2 is FYNNEI. The chain's CDR3 is CASSVQLDTQYF. The CDR3 nucleotides are TGTGCCAGCAGTGTACAGTTGGATACGCAGTATTTT.

The V call is TRBV4-2, the J call TRBJ2-2; 7 positions match TRBD1. CDR1 is LGHNA, CDR2 YNFKEQ, per germline. The CDR3 spans 15 residues. The V and J ends lost 6 bases and 6 bases, in that order; junction bases with no gene match: 10. Here the CDR3 DNA reads TGTGCCAGCAGACAAAACCGGGACAGTTCCGGGGAGCTGTTTTTT. Its translation is CASRQNRDSSGELFF.

This chain links TRBV12-3 or TRBV12-4 with TRBJ1-2, with TRBD1 matching over 9 bases. The CDR3 runs 11 residues. Germline trimming cut 6 bases from V and 13 bases from J; bases unmatched to any gene: 6. The chain's CDR3 is CASRIGGQGTF. CDR3 coding DNA: TGTGCCAGCAGAATAGGGGGACAGGGCACCTTC.

This chain connects TRBV7-2 to TRBJ1-3, with D uncertain. Looked up from germline, CDR1 is SGHTA and CDR2 is FQGNSA. The length of the CDR3 is 15 residues. Trimming left V 1 base short and J 0 bases short, with 7 bases between. CDR3 in DNA: TGTGCCAGCAGCTTAGTGGCGTACTCTGGAAACACCATATATTTT. Translated: CASSLVAYSGNTIYF.

This clone was picked up one time. The V call is TRBV7-8, the J call TRBJ1-1; D gene ambiguous. Germline V gene sequence: CDR1 SGHVS, CDR2 FQNEAQ. V dropped 6 bases and J dropped 4 bases, with 12 bases sitting between them. This CDR3 has 13 residues. The CDR3 DNA sequence: TGTGCCAGCAGTTTGGATGTGGGCACTGAAGCTTTCTTT. Encoded protein: CASSLDVGTEAFF. Variable domain in full (rest from reference TRBV7-8 and TRBJ1-1): GAGVSQSPRYKVAKRGQDVALRCDPISGHVSLFWYQQALGQGPEFLTYFQNEAQLDKSGLPSDRFFAERPEGSVSTLKIQRTQQEDSAVYLCASSLDVGTEAFFGQGTRLTVV.

This clone was counted a single time. V is TRBV7-9 and J is TRBJ2-1; 11 bases align to TRBD2. The CDR3 extends over 17 amino acids. V shed 4 bases, J shed 5 bases, and the junction held 10 bases outside the gene matches. Germline CDR1 is SEHNR and CDR2 is FQNEAQ (reference sequence). The CDR3 region has the DNA TGTGCCAGCAGCTCTACTAGCGGGGGACCCCCCGACAATGAGCAGTTCTTC. This codes for CASSSTSGGPPDNEQFF.

The CDR3 region has the DNA TGTGCCAGTAGTATAGACTTCGGGGGCAATCAGCCCCAGCATTTT. Amino acids: CASSIDFGGNQPQHF. This chain connects TRBV19 to TRBJ1-5; D not resolved. The CDR3 spans 15 residues. Germline CDR1 and CDR2: LNHDA and SQIVND (reference sequence). V lost 0 bases and J 2 bases, leaving 8 bases between the germline ends.

The rearrangement joins TRBV4-3 to TRBJ1-2; tentative D call: TRBD1 (5 bases). V lost 4 bases to trimming and J lost 6 bases, with 12 bases between them. This CDR3 spans 13 amino acids. CDR1 and CDR2 (germline): LGHNA, YSLEER. CDR3 coding DNA: TGCGCCAGCAGCCCGGGGGAAGGTGATGGCTACACCTTC. Translating gives CASSPGEGDGYTF.

This clone has only one observation. The chain employs TRBV7-2 and TRBJ1-2; D is uncertain. Trimming took 3 bases from V and 4 from J, leaving 18 bases between them. Germline-derived CDR1 and CDR2 are SGHTA and FQGNSA. This CDR3 spans 16 amino acids. The CDR3 DNA reads as TGTGCCAGCAGCTTTATTGGTTCTGACTCCAGCTATGGCTACACCTTC. Amino acids: CASSFIGSDSSYGYTF.